This TCR beta chain was recovered during a study of shared clonotypes between healthy human individuals (dated by TCRdb to the early 2020s). Study-level background: The cohort included three men and two women between 18 and 49 years of age. Each donor's leukapheresis produced roughly between roughly 0.94 and 9.5 billion PBMCs. Per donor, three plates each were used for CD4 naive and CD4 memory, two for CD8 naive, and one for CD8 memory. To increase sequencing depth and limit assay-specific biases, TCR repertoire library preparation and sequencing were carried out by different laboratories using diverse techniques. Blood TCR repertoires of a handful of healthy adults were deeply sequenced to estimate repertoire size and the extent of clonotype sharing between individuals. What the research found in general, with its limitations: Higher generation probabilities were observed for clonotypes shared by all four sorted-subset donors than for non-shared clonotypes. Naive subsets generally had larger estimated clonotype richness than memory subsets did. Sampling was restricted to blood, and TCR repertoires in tissue are likely to differ from TCR repertoires in blood. Rarefaction of sorted-subset datasets indicated incomplete sequencing despite the large sequencing depth. Based on pairwise subsampling, the degree of clonotype sharing among donors was expected to be affected by sequencing depth. Sharing across a few donors was observed for roughly 5.4% of naive CD4, over 3% of naive CD8, about 2.5% of memory CD4, and around 0.4% of memory CD8 clonotypes. The small number of donors limited the genetic and exposure-history diversity represented.

CD8 naive samples were CD45RO-negative cells positively selected for CCR7, giving a CD45RA+CCR7+ population that excluded TemRA cells. The donors were healthy, HIV-negative adults with no recently reported acute infections or vaccinations. Every donor was a Caucasian adult residing in Nashville, Tennessee, USA. After blood collection by leukapheresis, PBMCs were isolated using Ficoll-Histopaque density gradient centrifugation and then cryopreserved in the vapor phase of liquid nitrogen. Analytical flow cytometry was used to check the purity and quantity of each magnetically sorted T cell population. Genomic DNA was isolated from each sorted fraction and quantified by UV absorbance on a Nanodrop 2000c. As for this clone: Its antigen specificity is not known. The record has no base qualities; no much larger clone is one base away.

Using the deep immunoSEQ assay, TCR CDR3 regions were amplified from genomic DNA by multiplex PCR. Genomic DNA extracted from each cell subset was distributed evenly over all wells of several immunoSEQ 96-well plates, and each plate served as one replicate. For sorted subsets, each replicate PCR was loaded with roughly 0.2 ug genomic DNA, equivalent to 25,000 to 35,000 T cell genomes. Purified libraries were quantified with a Qubit 3.0 fluorometer, sized on a Bioanalyzer 2100, and re-quantified with the KAPA Library Quantification kit. Every immunoSEQ 96-well plate was sequenced on a separate single-read 150-cycle Illumina NextSeq 550 flow cell. The original methods were these. Because the immunoSEQ output held only junctional sequences and lacked quality scores, the filtering could not match the filtering applied to full-length reads. To assign V/J genes and CDR3, sequences were annotated using PyIR, a Python wrapper for IgBLAST v1.9, with IMGT germline references. Reads were filtered out if the reads had weak V/J assignments (E-value above 1e-6), no CDR3, stop codons, out-of-frame junctions, or ambiguous translated residues. V3J clonotypes were defined by identical inferred V gene, J gene, and CDR3 amino acid sequence. Percentage overlap between repertoires was calculated by dividing the number of shared unique clonotypes by the size of the smaller repertoire. Repertoire richness was assessed with RTK rarefaction, the Chao1 estimator, and Recon v2.1 estimates of unobserved clonotypes. OLGA was used to compute generation probabilities for all TCRbeta clonotypes that the gDNA method yielded from a handful of donors. Not all clones reach the TCRdb copy of this immuneACCESS table, which keeps in-frame sequences only. Checked studies attribute under half of the gap to unresolved V genes and leave the rest unexplained. V and J calls and clone size are given by that table; D and trimming were obtained from the DNA. The sample table lists millions of clones, about 92% of them with a count of one. The top ten constitute more than 1.5% of the sample.

The CDR1 and CDR2 encoded by the germline V gene are MDHEN and SYDVKM. From its cysteine to its phenylalanine, the CDR3 spans 15 amino acids. The CDR3 DNA has 45 bases and is translated from base 1. V lost 5 bases and J lost 7 bases, and the count of bases not matched to a germline gene is 11. The V and J genes are TRBV28 and TRBJ1-1, with 9 bases in between that match TRBD1. The sequenced sample was naive CD8+ T cells from PBMCs. The cell subset or site tag for this specimen amounts to: CD45RA+CCR7+. The sequence was collected from a man between 18 and 35 years old in good health. Some clones in this sample may be carry-over from other donors' samples. In nucleotides, the sequence is TGTGCCAGCAGTCAACTCACAGGGGGCGCAATTGAAGCTTTCTTT. It translates as CASSQLTGGAIEAFF.